This T cell receptor (beta chain) is drawn from a study of shared clonotypes between healthy human individuals. All donors were Caucasian adults living in Nashville, Tennessee. It was at deep level that the assay was run. The table came from immunoSEQ multiplex PCR; TCRdb's copy has only in-frame clones and leaves some out. The sample records millions of clones, 85% to 95% being singletons. The germline V gene encodes CDR1 GTSNPN and CDR2 SVGIG (reference sequence). The CDR3 is made up of 14 amino acids. Trimming shortened V by 4 bases and J by 0 bases, and 10 bases separated the two germline ends. General observations from the study: Across subsets, estimated richness was generally greater for naive than for memory populations.

Comments on this clone: No antigen is known for it.

Sample: naive CD4+ T cells sorted from blood. Documented subset: CD45RA+ positively selected. The source of this sequence is a young man in good health. The genes are TRBV30 and TRBJ1-5; a weak D match, TRBD1 (5 bases). CDR3 nucleotides: TGTGCCTGGAAGGGAAGGGGTAGCAATCAGCCCCAGCATTTT. As protein: CAWKGRGSNQPQHF.